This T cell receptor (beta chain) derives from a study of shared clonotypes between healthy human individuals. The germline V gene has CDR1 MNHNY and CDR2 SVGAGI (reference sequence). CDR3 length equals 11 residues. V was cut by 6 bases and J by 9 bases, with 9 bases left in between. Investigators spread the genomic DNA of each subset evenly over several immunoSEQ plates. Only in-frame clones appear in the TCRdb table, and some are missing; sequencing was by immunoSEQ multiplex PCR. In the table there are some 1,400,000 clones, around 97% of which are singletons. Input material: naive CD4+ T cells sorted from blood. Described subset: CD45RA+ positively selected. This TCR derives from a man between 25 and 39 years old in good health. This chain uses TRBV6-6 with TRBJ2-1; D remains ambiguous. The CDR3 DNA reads TGTGCCAGCAGCCAATTGGGTGAGCAGTTCTTC. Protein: CASSQLGEQFF.